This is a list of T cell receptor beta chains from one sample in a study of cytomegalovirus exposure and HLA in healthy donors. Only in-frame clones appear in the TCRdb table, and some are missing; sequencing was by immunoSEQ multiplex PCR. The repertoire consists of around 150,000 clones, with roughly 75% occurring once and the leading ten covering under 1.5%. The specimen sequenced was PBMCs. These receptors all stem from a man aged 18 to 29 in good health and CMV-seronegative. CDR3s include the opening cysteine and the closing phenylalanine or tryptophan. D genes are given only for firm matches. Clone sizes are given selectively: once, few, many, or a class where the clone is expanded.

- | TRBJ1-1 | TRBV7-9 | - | CASSLDPGTEAFF | TGTGCCAGCAGCCTTGACCCGGGAACTGAAGCTTTCTTT
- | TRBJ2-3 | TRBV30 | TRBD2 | CAWTDLASGLSTDTQYF | TGTGCCTGGACTGACTTAGCTAGCGGCCTTAGCACAGATACGCAGTATTTT
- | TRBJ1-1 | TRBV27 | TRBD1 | CATWPPQGNLNTEAFF | TGTGCCACCTGGCCCCCACAGGGGAACTTGAACACTGAAGCTTTCTTT
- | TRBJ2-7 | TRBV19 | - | CASSIRRTVGTYEQYF | TGTGCCAGTAGTATTCGGAGGACAGTGGGGACCTACGAGCAGTACTTC
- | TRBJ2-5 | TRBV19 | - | CASTSEGETQYF | TGTGCCAGTACCTCGGAGGGAGAGACCCAGTACTTC
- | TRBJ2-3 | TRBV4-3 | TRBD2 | CASSQDRAGLGIRTQYF | TGCGCCAGCAGCCAAGATCGGGCGGGACTAGGCATTCGTACGCAGTATTTT
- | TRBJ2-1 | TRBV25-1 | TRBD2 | CASRSGPGLASEQFF | TGTGCCAGCAGGTCTGGGCCGGGACTAGCTTCAGAGCAGTTCTTC
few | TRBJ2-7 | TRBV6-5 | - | CASSTPGTYEQYF | TGTGCCAGCAGTACACCGGGAACCTACGAGCAGTACTTC
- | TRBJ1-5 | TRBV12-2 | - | CASRYSHRGCNQPQHF | TGTGCAAGTCGCTATTCCCACAGGGGTTGTAATCAGCCCCAGCATTTT
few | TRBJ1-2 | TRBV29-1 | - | CSGGSELNYGYTF | TGCAGCGGAGGGAGCGAACTTAACTATGGCTACACCTTC
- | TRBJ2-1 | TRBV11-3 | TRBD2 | CASSLDQREGGQFF | TGTGCCAGCAGCTTAGACCAGCGGGAGGGGGGGCAGTTCTTC
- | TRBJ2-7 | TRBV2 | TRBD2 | CASRTGLAGKIYEQYF | TGTGCCAGCAGGACGGGACTAGCGGGAAAGATTTACGAGCAGTACTTC
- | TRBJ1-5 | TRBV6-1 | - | CASSPEPDQPQHF | TGTGCCAGCAGCCCTGAACCAGATCAGCCCCAGCATTTT
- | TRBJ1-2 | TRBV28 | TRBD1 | CATGSGTGGLYGYTF | TGTGCCACAGGCTCCGGGACAGGGGGCCTCTATGGCTACACCTTC
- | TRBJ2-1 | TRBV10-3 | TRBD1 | CASSEGQANQGQFF | TGTGCCAGCAGTGAGGGACAGGCAAACCAGGGGCAGTTCTTC